This T cell receptor (beta chain) was recorded in a study of regulatory T cells in long-lasting Graves disease. Germline V gene data show CDR1 as LNHDA and CDR2 as SQIVND (reference sequence). V was pared by 1 base and J by 8 bases, with 1 base of the junction left unmatched. This CDR3 has 13 amino acids. The table lists this clonotype with many counts. The TCR beta library used iRepertoire HTBI primers with Arm-PCR amplification of CDR3. Via MiXCR, TCRdb re-called the multiplex PCR reads, giving one row per CDR3 protein. The sample lists approximately 400,000 distinct CDR3 sequences, 15% seen once, with 16% in the top ten. Time point here: newly diagnosed GD, antithyroid drugs for less than 3 months. RNA from PBMCs was the source of the TCR library. This same sample was also part of a study on T cells in Graves' hyperthyroidism and ophthalmopathy.

The sequence was collected from a woman aged 25-40 years with Graves disease. The chain employs TRBV19 and TRBJ2-1, with 8 bases matching TRBD2. The source material was peripheral blood mononuclear cells (PBMCs), sampled at new diagnosis, from a patient treated with antithyroid drugs. This chain's CDR3 is CASSIAGGDEQFF. The CDR3 DNA follows: TGTGCCAGTAGTATAGCGGGAGGGGATGAGCAGTTCTTC.